This TCR beta chain was documented in a study of T cell responses to AZD1222 COVID-19 vaccine. The CDR3 consists of 14 residues. V lost 6 bases to trimming and J lost 1 base, with 9 bases between them. CDR1 and CDR2 (germline): KGHDR, SFDVKD. This clone was seen only once. Repertoires were generated with immunoSEQ multiplex PCR, while TCRdb's copy carries only in-frame clones and drops some. This table holds around 58,000 clones, 89% found once. Material: peripheral blood, obtained 28 days after the second AZD1222 dose. This sequence originates from an adult who received the AZD1222 COVID-19 vaccine. V is TRBV24-1 and J is TRBJ1-5; D is uncertain. CDR3 amino acids: CATSRQASNQPQHF. The CDR3 DNA is TGTGCCACCAGTCGGCAGGCGAGCAATCAGCCCCAGCATTTT.